Reported below is one T cell receptor (beta chain). This CDR3 is 15 amino acids long. Trimming removed 1 base from V and 5 bases from J, with 12 bases in between. Per the germline V gene, CDR1 is SGHDN and CDR2 is FVKESK. The templates were synthetic TCR analogs, and they were spiked into each PCR. Sequencing used immunoSEQ multiplex PCR; TCRdb keeps in-frame clones, though not all of them. The sample carries some 39,000 clones, around 83% recorded once. Noted time point: peripheral blood 6 weeks after treatment start. The data belong to a study of PD-L1 blockade in urothelial cancer. Study in general: Patients commenced intravenous atezolizumab, 1,200 mg every 3 weeks, in the mid-2010s. A median of about 140,000 T cells was found in the blood samples. The analyses of blood took place 3 weeks (second dose) and 6 weeks after treatment start.

This chain connects TRBV14 to TRBJ2-1; tentatively, D is TRBD2 (6 bases). Sequences were derived from PBMCs, sampled around atezolizumab (anti-PD-L1) treatment. This clonotype was obtained from a man between 65 and 85 years old with urothelial cancer. The CDR3, as DNA: TGTGCCAGCAGCCAAGTCGTGGAGGGACACAATGAGCAGTTCTTC. Protein product: CASSQVVEGHNEQFF.